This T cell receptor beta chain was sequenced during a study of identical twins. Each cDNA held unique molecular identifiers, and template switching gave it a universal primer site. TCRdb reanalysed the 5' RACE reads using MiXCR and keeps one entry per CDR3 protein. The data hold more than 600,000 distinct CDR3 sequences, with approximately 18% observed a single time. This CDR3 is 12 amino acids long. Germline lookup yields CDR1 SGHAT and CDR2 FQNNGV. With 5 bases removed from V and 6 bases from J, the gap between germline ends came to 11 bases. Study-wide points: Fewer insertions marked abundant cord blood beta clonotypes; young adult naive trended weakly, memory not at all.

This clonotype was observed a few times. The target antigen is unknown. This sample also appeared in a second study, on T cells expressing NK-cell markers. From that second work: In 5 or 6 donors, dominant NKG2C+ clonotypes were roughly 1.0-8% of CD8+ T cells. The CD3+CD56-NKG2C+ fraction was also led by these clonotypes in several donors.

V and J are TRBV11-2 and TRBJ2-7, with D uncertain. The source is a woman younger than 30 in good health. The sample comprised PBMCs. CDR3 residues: CASSRQGTEQYF. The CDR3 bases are TGTGCCAGCAGCAGACAAGGAACCGAGCAGTACTTC.